A selection of T cell receptor beta chains follows, all from one sample in a study of cytomegalovirus exposure and HLA in healthy donors. Generated by immunoSEQ multiplex PCR, the TCRdb table keeps only in-frame clones and is missing some. Reported are some 47,000 clones; the ten largest clones contain 2% to 2.5%. The sequenced sample was PBMCs. The receptors come from a woman aged 40 to 55 in good health and CMV-seronegative. CDR3s include the opening cysteine and the closing phenylalanine or tryptophan. The D gene is left open where the match is weak.

d_call,v_call,cdr3_length,j_call,cdr3_aa,cdr3_nt
.,TRBV27,14,TRBJ1-6,CASSWVSGNSPLHF,TGTGCCAGCAGTTGGGTATCGGGGAATTCACCCCTCCACTTT
TRBD1,TRBV5-4,15,TRBJ2-3,CASSAGQGAADTQYF,TGTGCCAGCAGCGCAGGACAGGGGGCTGCAGATACGCAGTATTTT
.,TRBV6-5,14,TRBJ1-1,CASSYSNLLTEAFF,TGTGCCAGCAGTTACTCGAACCTACTAACTGAAGCTTTCTTT
.,TRBV4-1,16,TRBJ2-1,CASSRPQGSSYNEQFF,TGCGCCAGCAGCCGACCACAGGGAAGCTCCTACAATGAGCAGTTCTTC
.,TRBV20-1,10,TRBJ1-2,CSIKGDGYTF,TGCAGCATAAAAGGGGATGGCTACACCTTC
TRBD1,TRBV27,14,TRBJ2-3,CASRQGIVSDTQYF,TGTGCCAGCAGACAGGGGATTGTGTCAGATACGCAGTATTTT
.,TRBV29-1,13,TRBJ1-5,CSVGERGGQPQHF,TGCAGCGTTGGGGAAAGGGGCGGTCAGCCCCAGCATTTT
.,TRBV2,15,TRBJ1-5,CASRPDEGVGQPQHF,TGTGCCAGCAGACCAGACGAGGGAGTAGGTCAGCCCCAGCATTTT
.,TRBV18,14,TRBJ1-1,CASSPSTAGGEAFF,TGTGCCAGCTCACCGTCGACGGCGGGGGGTGAAGCTTTCTTT
TRBD1,TRBV6-5,15,TRBJ1-5,CASSSGTGHHQPQHF,TGTGCCAGCAGTTCCGGGACAGGGCACCATCAGCCCCAGCATTTT
.,TRBV11-3,16,TRBJ2-1,CASSYRASSSDNEQFF,TGTGCCAGCAGCTACCGAGCTAGTTCTTCCGACAATGAGCAGTTCTTC
.,TRBV5-1,16,TRBJ2-6,CASSLPEGGGANVLTF,TGCGCCAGCAGCTTACCAGAGGGCGGCGGGGCCAACGTCCTGACTTTC
.,TRBV20-1,11,TRBJ1-2,CSASYRAGYTF,TGCAGTGCTAGTTACAGGGCTGGCTACACCTTC
TRBD1,TRBV29-1,15,TRBJ2-5,CSVEARGQGQETQYF,TGCAGCGTTGAAGCCCGGGGACAGGGTCAAGAGACCCAGTACTTC
TRBD2,TRBV6-5,16,TRBJ2-1,CASSYREGGPKYEQFF,TGTGCCAGCAGTTACCGAGAGGGAGGGCCTAAGTATGAGCAGTTCTTC
TRBD1,TRBV7-6,14,TRBJ1-1,CASSSRQGETEAFF,TGTGCCAGCAGCAGTAGACAGGGTGAAACTGAAGCTTTCTTT
TRBD2,TRBV5-4,16,TRBJ2-2,CASSLPSGGPPGELFF,TGTGCCAGCAGCCTCCCAAGCGGGGGGCCCCCGGGGGAGCTGTTTTTT
TRBD1,TRBV5-6,15,TRBJ1-3,CASSVLTGAGNTIYF,TGTGCCAGCAGCGTGTTGACAGGGGCTGGAAACACCATATATTTT
TRBD1,TRBV7-9,12,TRBJ1-1,CASSPGTDVAFF,TGTGCCAGCAGCCCCGGGACAGATGTAGCTTTCTTT
TRBD1,TRBV25-1,15,TRBJ1-1,CASSRTRTGPSEAFF,TGTGCCAGCAGTAGAACAAGGACAGGACCATCTGAAGCTTTCTTT
.,TRBV5-6,15,TRBJ2-3,CASSLVASDVDTQYF,TGTGCCAGCAGCTTGGTGGCTAGCGACGTAGATACGCAGTATTTT
.,TRBV6-6,14,TRBJ1-2,CASSYSRQDQGYTF,TGTGCCAGCAGTTACTCGAGACAGGACCAAGGCTACACCTTC
.,TRBV4-3,13,TRBJ1-1,CASSQTQGFEAFF,TGCGCCAGCAGCCAGACGCAGGGATTTGAAGCTTTCTTT
TRBD1,TRBV4-3,18,TRBJ1-2,CASSQEVAGGSWDYGYTF,TGCGCCAGCAGCCAAGAAGTGGCAGGGGGCTCGTGGGACTATGGCTACACCTTC
TRBD1,TRBV6-6,14,TRBJ1-1,CASTLQGMATEAFF,TGTGCCAGCACCCTACAGGGGATGGCCACTGAAGCTTTCTTT
TRBD2,TRBV10-3,17,TRBJ2-3,CAISDTRSGGVGDTQYF,TGTGCCATCAGTGACACACGTAGCGGGGGGGTAGGAGATACGCAGTATTTT
TRBD1,TRBV25-1,13,TRBJ1-1,CASRDRGIGEAFF,TGTGCCAGCAGAGACAGGGGCATAGGTGAAGCTTTCTTT